The 10 T cell receptor beta chains listed next were all sequenced from one sample in a study of Graves' ophthalmopathy and Graves' hyperthyroidism. CDR3 regions of TCR beta were amplified from RNA transcripts. The library came from an HTBI-primed first-round RT-PCR and a second-round multiplex PCR. TCRdb re-analysed the multiplex PCR reads in MiXCR, keeping a single row per CDR3 protein. Of 600,000 to 700,000 distinct CDR3 sequences listed, roughly 41% were seen once; the top ten hold more than 2.5%. Sequencing used peripheral blood. The receptor set was obtained from an adult man with Graves' ophthalmopathy.

This clonotype was counted between two and nine times. The chain uses TRBV7-2 and TRBJ2-7; 9 positions match TRBD1. V trimming: 5 bases; J trimming: 3 bases; junction bases outside the gene matches: 8. The CDR3 runs 15 residues. The germline gives CDR1 SGHTA, CDR2 FQGNSA. CDR3: CASSPGTGILYEQYF. The CDR3 DNA follows: TGTGCCAGCAGCCCCGGGACAGGGATTCTCTACGAGCAGTACTTC.

The chain links TRBV19 to TRBJ1-3; weak D call: TRBD1 (6 bases). The CDR3 length is 15 residues. CDR1 LNHDA and CDR2 SQIVND come from the germline V gene (reference sequence). The V end lost 4 bases, the J end lost 8 bases, and 18 bases lay between the germline ends. The CDR3 sequence is CASSTRGQDADTIYF. The CDR3 DNA reads TGTGCCAGTAGTACTCGGGGGCAGGACGCGGACACCATATATTTT.

The table lists this clonotype with many counts. Here the CDR3 DNA reads TGCAGCGTTGGGGGAGGGGACTCCTACGAGCAGTACTTC. Encoded protein: CSVGGGDSYEQYF. This rearrangement joins TRBV29-1 to TRBJ2-7; TRBD2 matches 7 bases. The CDR3 runs 13 residues. The germline CDR1 and CDR2 sequences are SQVTM and ANQGSEA. After removal of 4 bases from V and 0 bases from J, the junction contained 3 bases not matched to a gene.

The chain joins TRBV29-1 to TRBJ1-2; 10 bases map to TRBD1. Germline values: CDR1 SQVTM, CDR2 ANQGSEA. The CDR3 is 13 amino acids. V shed 7 bases, J shed 3 bases, and the junction held 5 bases outside the gene matches. CDR3 region: CSERQGADYGYTF. The CDR3 coding sequence is TGCAGCGAAAGACAGGGGGCAGACTATGGCTACACCTTC.

There are a few counts of this clonotype. This sequence joins TRBV6-5 and TRBJ1-1; D is possibly TRBD1 (5 bases). This CDR3 region has 13 residues. V lost 6 bases and J lost 2, with 10 bases in between. Germline CDR1 reads MNHEY; CDR2 reads SVGAGI. CDR3 amino acids: CASRPTVNTEAFF. The CDR3 region has the DNA TGTGCCAGCAGACCGACAGTAAACACTGAAGCTTTCTTT.

This clonotype was found many times. V usage is TRBV10-3 and J usage is TRBJ2-3, with 7 bases identical to TRBD1. J gave up 6 bases and V 2 bases, and 2 bases lay outside the gene matches. The germline V gene has CDR1 ENHRY and CDR2 SYGVKD. CDR3 length: 13 residues. The CDR3 sequence is CAISEGQVDTQYF. CDR3 DNA: TGTGCCATCAGTGAGGGACAGGTGGATACGCAGTATTTT.

This clonotype was counted many times. The V and J genes are TRBV3-1 and TRBJ1-4, with D unclear. The V gene's germline CDR1 is LGHDT and CDR2 YNNKEL (reference sequence). Trimming shortened V by 1 base and J by 0 bases, and 3 bases separated the two germline ends. There are 14 residues in the CDR3. CDR3 nucleotides: TGTGCCAGCAGCCAAGGCTCAACTAATGAAAAACTGTTTTTT. As protein: CASSQGSTNEKLFF.

Ten or more counts support this clonotype. V usage is TRBV7-9 and J usage is TRBJ1-5; D is uncertain. V was clipped by 9 bases and J by 7 bases, with 13 bases between them. The CDR3 length is 12 residues. Germline assignment: CDR1 SEHNR and CDR2 FQNEAQ (reference sequence). The CDR3 here is CASGPGNQPQHF. In DNA form, the CDR3 reads TGTGCCAGTGGACCTGGAAACCAGCCCCAGCATTTT.

The rearrangement joins TRBV10-3 to TRBJ1-1; D is unresolved. The CDR3 has 13 residues. V shed 6 bases and J shed 0 bases, with 8 bases lying between them. CDR1 is ENHRY, CDR2 SYGVKD, per germline. The CDR3 DNA sequence: TGTGCCATCAGCCGAGAAGTGAACACTGAAGCTTTCTTT. Protein product: CAISREVNTEAFF.

The chain has TRBV10-3 and TRBJ2-5; 9 bases are shared with TRBD2. The V gene end was trimmed by 6 bases and the J gene end by 1 base; junction bases not matched to a gene: 9. CDR3 length: 16 residues. The germline CDR1 and CDR2 sequences are ENHRY and SYGVKD. CDR3 protein: CAISVDPSGIQETQYF. In nucleotides, the CDR3 is TGTGCCATCAGCGTTGACCCTAGCGGGATCCAAGAGACCCAGTACTTC.